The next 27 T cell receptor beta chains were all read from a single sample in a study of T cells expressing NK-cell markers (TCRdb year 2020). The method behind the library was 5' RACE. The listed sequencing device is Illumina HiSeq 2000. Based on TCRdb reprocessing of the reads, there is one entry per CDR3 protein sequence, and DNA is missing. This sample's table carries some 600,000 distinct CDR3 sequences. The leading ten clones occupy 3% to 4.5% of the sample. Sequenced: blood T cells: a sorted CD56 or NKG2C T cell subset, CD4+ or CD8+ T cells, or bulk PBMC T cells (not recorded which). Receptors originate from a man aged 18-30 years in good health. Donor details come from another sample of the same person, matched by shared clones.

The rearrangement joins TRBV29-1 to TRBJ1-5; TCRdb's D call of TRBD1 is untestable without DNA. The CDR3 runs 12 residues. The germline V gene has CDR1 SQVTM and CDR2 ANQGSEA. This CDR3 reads CSVGAGDQPQHF.

CDR3 loop: CASSPRDSNTGELFF. This chain links TRBV5-1 with TRBJ2-2. From germline, CDR1 is SGHRS and CDR2 YFSETQ. CDR3 length equals 15 residues.

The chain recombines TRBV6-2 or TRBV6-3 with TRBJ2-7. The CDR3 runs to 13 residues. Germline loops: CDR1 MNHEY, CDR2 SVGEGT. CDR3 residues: CASSYRQAEEQYF.

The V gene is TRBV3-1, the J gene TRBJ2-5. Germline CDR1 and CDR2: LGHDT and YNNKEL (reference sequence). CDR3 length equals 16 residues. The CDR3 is CASSHNFGEAQETQYF.

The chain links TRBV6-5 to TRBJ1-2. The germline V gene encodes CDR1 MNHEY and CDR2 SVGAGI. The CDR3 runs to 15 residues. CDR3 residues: CASSYSGMIDYGYTF.

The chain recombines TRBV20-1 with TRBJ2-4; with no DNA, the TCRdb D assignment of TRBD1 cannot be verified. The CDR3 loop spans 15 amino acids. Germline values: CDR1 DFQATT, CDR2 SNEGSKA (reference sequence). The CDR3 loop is CSAGITGVAKNIQYF.

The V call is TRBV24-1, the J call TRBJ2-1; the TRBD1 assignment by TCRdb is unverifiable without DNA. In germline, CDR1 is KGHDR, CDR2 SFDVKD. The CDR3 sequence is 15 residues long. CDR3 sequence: CATSEIGDRDNEQFF.

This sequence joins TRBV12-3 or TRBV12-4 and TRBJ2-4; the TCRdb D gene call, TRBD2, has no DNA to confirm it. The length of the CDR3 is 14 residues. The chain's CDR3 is CASSPSGRPKKQYF.

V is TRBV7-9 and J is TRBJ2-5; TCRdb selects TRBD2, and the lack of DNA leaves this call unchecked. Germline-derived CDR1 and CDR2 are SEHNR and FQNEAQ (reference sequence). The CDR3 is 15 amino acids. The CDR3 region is CASSWTSGSLETQYF.

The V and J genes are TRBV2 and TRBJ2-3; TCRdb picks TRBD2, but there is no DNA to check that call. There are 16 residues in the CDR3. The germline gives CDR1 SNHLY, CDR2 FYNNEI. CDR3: CASTSTGLAVTDTQYF.

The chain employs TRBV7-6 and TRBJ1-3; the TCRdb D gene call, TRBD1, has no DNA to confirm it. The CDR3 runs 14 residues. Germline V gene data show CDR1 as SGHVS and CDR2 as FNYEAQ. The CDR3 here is CASRANSGGNTIYF.

The CDR3 sequence is CASSSGLAGVYTQYF. V usage is TRBV7-9 and J usage is TRBJ2-3; TCRdb's D call, TRBD2, is unchecked because there is no DNA. Germline V gene sequence: CDR1 SEHNR, CDR2 FQNEAQ (reference sequence). This CDR3 region has 15 residues.

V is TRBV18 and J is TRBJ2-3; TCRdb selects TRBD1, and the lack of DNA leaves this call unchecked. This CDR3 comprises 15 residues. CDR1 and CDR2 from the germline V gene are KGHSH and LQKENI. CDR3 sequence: CASSPQQDSLDTQYF. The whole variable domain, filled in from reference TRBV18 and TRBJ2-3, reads NAGVMQNPRHLVRRRGQEARLRCSPMKGHSHVYWYRQLPEEGLKFMVYLQKENIIDESGMPKERFSAEFPKEGPSILRIQQVVRGDSAAYFCASSPQQDSLDTQYFGPGTRLTVL.

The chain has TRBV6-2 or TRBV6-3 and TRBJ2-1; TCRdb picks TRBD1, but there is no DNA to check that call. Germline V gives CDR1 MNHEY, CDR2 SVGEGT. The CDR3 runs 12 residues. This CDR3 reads CASSGGGNEQFF.

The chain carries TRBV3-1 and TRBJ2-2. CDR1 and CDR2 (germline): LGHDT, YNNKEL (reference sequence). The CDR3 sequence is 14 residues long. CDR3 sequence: CASRPQANTGELFF.

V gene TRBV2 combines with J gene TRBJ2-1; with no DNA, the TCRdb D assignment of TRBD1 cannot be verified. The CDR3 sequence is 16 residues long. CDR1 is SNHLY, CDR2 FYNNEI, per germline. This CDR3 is CASSEIRDMRYNEQFF.

This CDR3 reads CASSYASEQFF. The V gene is TRBV6-2 or TRBV6-3, the J gene TRBJ2-1. The CDR3 extends over 11 amino acids. CDR1 and CDR2 from the germline V gene are MNHEY and SVGEGT.

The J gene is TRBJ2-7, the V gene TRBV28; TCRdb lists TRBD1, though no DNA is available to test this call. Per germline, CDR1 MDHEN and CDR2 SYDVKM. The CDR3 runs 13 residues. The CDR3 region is CASSWGNRGEQYF.

The CDR3 reads CASSPRAGAPQETQYF. The chain carries TRBV7-2 and TRBJ2-5; the TCRdb call, TRBD2, lacks DNA for checking. The CDR3 runs to 16 residues. Germline CDR1 and CDR2: SGHTA and FQGNSA.

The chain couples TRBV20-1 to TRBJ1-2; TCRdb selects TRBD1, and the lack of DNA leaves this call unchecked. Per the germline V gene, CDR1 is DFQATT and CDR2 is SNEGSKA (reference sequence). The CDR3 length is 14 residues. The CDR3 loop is CSAPRQGPNYGYTF.

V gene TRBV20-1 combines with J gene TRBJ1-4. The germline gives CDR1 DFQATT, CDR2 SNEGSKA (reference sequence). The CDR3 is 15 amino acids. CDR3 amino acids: CSARDPIKLNEKLFF.

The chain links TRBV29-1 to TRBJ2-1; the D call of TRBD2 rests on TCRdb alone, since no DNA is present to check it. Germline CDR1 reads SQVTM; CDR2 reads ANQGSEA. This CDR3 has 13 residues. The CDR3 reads CSVVPPLYNEQFF.

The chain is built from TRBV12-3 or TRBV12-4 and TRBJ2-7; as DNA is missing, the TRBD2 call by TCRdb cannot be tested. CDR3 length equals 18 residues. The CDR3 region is CASSYLPGTPSSSYEQYF.

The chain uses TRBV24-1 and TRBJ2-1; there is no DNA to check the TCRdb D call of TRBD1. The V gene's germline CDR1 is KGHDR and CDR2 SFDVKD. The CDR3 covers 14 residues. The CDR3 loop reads CATATDRVDNEQFF.

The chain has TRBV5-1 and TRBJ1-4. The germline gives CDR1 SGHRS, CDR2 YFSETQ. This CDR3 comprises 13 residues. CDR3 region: CASTDGRNEKLFF.

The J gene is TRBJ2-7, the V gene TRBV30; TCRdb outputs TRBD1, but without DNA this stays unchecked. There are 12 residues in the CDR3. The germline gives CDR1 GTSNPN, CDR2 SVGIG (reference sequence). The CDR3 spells CASSTGQYEQYF. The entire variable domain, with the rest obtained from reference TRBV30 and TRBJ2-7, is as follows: SQTIHQWPATLVQPVGSPLSLECTVEGTSNPNLYWYRQAAGRGLQLLFYSVGIGQISSEVPQNLSASRPQDRQFILSSKKLLLSDSGFYLCASSTGQYEQYFGPGTRLTVT.

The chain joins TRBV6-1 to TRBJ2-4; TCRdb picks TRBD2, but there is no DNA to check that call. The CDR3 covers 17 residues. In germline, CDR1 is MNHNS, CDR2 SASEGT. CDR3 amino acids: CASSARLAGVSKNIQYF.